What follows describes a single T cell receptor beta chain. Its specificity is not known. The data were taken from a study of OX40 agonist ivuxolimab in advanced cancers. Study overall: The treatment was a fully human IgG2 OX40 agonist, ivuxolimab. Enrolled patients in dose escalation had cancers that were hepatocellular carcinoma, melanoma, renal cell or head and neck cancer. Study outcomes and limitations: Dose levels from 0.1 to 3.0 mg/kg saw CD4+ and CD8+ blood T cells expand clonally by week 6. Not determined was the antigen specificity of the expanded peripheral T cells.

Germline V gene data show CDR1 as LGHNT and CDR2 as FRNRAP. CDR3 length: 13 residues. V trimming: 1 base; J trimming: 8 bases; junction bases outside the gene matches: 2. Repertoires were generated with immunoSEQ multiplex PCR, while TCRdb's copy carries only in-frame clones and drops some. Of more than 50,000 clones in the sample, roughly 86% were seen once. The chain recombines TRBV12-5 with TRBJ2-1; 7 bases map to TRBD1. The input for sequencing was CD4+ or CD8+ T cells sorted from blood, taken in a trial of the OX40 agonist ivuxolimab. This TCR derives from an adult with an advanced solid tumor such as melanoma, head and neck, liver or kidney cancer. CDR3 sequence: CASGLDRGDEQFF. The CDR3 DNA is TGTGCTAGTGGTTTGGACAGGGGCGATGAGCAGTTCTTC.